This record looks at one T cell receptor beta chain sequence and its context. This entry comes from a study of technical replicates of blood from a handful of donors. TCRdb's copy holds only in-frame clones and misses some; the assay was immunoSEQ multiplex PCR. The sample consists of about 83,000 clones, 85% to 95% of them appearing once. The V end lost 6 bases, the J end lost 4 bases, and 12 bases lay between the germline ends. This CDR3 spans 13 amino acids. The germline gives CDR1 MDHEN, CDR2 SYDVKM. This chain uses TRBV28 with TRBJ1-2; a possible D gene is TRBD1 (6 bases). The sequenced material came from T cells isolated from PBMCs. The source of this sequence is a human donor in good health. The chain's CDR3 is CASRPTGPYGYTF. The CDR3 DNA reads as TGTGCCAGCAGACCTACAGGGCCCTATGGCTACACCTTC.